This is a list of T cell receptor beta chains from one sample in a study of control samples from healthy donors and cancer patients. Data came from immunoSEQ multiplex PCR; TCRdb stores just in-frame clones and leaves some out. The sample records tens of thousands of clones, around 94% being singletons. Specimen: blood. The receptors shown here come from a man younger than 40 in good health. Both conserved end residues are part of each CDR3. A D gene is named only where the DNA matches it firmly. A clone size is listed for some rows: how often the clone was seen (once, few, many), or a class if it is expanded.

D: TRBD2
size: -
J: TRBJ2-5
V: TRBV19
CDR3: CASSRTSAQETQYF
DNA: TGTGCCAGTAGTCGGACTAGTGCTCAAGAGACCCAGTACTTC

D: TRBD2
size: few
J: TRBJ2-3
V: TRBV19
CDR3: CASKTSSSTDTQYF
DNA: TGTGCCAGTAAGACTAGCTCTAGCACAGATACGCAGTATTTT

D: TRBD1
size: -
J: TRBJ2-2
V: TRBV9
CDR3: CASSPSGQGIPGELFF
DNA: TGTGCCAGCAGCCCATCGGGACAGGGTATACCCGGGGAGCTGTTTTTT

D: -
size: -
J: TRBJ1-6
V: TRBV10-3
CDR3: CAISESRQGGSPLHF
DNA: TGTGCCATCAGTGAGTCCCGGCAGGGAGGCTCACCCCTCCACTTT

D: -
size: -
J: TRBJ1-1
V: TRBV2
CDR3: CATRQILNTEAFF
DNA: TGTGCCACACGACAGATCCTGAACACTGAAGCTTTCTTT

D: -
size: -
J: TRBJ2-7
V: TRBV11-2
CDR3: CASSKEGGPSYEQYF
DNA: TGTGCCAGCAGCAAAGAGGGGGGGCCCTCCTACGAGCAGTACTTC

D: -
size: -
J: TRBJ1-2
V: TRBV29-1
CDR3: CSVVPGGYYGYTF
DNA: TGCAGCGTTGTCCCCGGAGGTTACTATGGCTACACCTTC

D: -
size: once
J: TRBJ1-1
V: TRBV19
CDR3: CASSMETANTEAFF
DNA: TGTGCCAGTAGCATGGAGACGGCGAACACTGAAGCTTTCTTT

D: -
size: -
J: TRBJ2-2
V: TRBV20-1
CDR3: CSAWVTGELFF
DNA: TGCAGTGCTTGGGTAACCGGGGAGCTGTTTTTT

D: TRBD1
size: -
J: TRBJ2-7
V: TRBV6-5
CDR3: CASSSYSGGVGYEQYF
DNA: TGTGCCAGCAGTTCTTACTCAGGGGGAGTAGGGTACGAGCAGTACTTC

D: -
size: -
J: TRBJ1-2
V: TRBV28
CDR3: CASSLVGVQGGYTF
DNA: TGTGCCAGCAGTTTAGTGGGGGTGCAGGGTGGCTACACCTTC

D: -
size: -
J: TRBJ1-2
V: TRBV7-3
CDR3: CASSLTPETGYTF
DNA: TGTGCCAGCAGCTTAACACCGGAAACTGGCTACACCTTC

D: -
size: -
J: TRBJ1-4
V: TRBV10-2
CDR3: CASSVRTLGEKLFF
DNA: TGCGCCAGCAGTGTTCGGACCCTAGGTGAAAAACTGTTTTTT

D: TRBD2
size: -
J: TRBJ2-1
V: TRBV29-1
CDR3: CRIAGREINEQFF
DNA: TGCAGGATAGCGGGCAGGGAGATCAATGAGCAGTTCTTC

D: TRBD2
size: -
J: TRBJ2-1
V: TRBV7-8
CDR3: CASSRRGGPSYNEQFF
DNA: TGTGCCAGCAGCCGACGCGGGGGACCCTCCTACAATGAGCAGTTCTTC

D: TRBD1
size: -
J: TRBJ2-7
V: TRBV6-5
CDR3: CASTGQAGGISEQYF
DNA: TGTGCCAGCACCGGACAGGCAGGGGGCATATCCGAGCAGTACTTC

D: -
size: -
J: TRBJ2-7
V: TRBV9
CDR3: CASSVEVSDYEQYF
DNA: TGTGCCAGCAGCGTAGAAGTGTCCGACTACGAGCAGTACTTC

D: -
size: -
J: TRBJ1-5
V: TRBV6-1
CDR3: CASSDPRGRSVWPQHF
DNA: TGTGCCAGCAGTGACCCTCGGGGACGGTCGGTCTGGCCCCAGCATTTT

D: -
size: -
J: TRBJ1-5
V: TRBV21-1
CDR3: CASTQLGRNNQPQHF
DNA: TGTGCCAGCACCCAATTGGGAAGGAACAATCAGCCCCAGCATTTT

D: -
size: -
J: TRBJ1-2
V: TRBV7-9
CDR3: CASSPDSVYGYTF
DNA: TGTGCCAGCAGCCCCGACAGCGTCTATGGCTACACCTTC

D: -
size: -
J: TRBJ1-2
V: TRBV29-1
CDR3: CSVVRGNYGYTF
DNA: TGCAGCGTTGTTAGGGGAAACTATGGCTACACCTTC

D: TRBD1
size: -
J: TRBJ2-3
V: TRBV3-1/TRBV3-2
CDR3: CASSPTGTSTDTQYF
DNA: TGTGCCAGCAGTCCGACAGGGACCAGCACAGATACGCAGTATTTT

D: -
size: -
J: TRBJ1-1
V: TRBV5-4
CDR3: CASSWAGQPRSGTEAFF
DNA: TGTGCCAGCAGCTGGGCCGGACAGCCCAGGTCGGGCACTGAAGCTTTCTTT

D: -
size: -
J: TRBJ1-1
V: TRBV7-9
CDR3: CASSSTENTEAFF
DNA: TGTGCCAGCAGCTCTACAGAAAACACTGAAGCTTTCTTT

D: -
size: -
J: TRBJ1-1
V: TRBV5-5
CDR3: CASSSLRAGGGRTEAFF
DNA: TGTGCCAGCAGCTCGCTCCGGGCCGGTGGGGGAAGGACTGAAGCTTTCTTT

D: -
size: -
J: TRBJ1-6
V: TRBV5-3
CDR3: CARSLAALTGGVRGRDSPLHF
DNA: TGTGCCAGAAGCTTGGCGGCCTTGACAGGTGGGGTCCGCGGAAGGGATTCACCCCTCCACTTT

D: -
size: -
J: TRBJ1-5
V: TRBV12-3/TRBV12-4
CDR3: CASSLESQPQHF
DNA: TGTGCCAGCAGTTTAGAGTCCCAGCCCCAGCATTTT

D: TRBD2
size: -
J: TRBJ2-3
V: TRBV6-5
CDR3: CASRGGLVGTDTQYF
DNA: TGTGCCAGCAGGGGTGGACTAGTGGGCACAGATACGCAGTATTTT

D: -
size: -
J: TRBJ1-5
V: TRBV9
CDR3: CASSGPGQGPNQPQHF
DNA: TGTGCCAGCAGCGGACCCGGCCAGGGCCCGAATCAGCCCCAGCATTTT

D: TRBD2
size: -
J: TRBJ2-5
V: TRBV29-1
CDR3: CSVEVLAGVETQYF
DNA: TGCAGCGTTGAGGTGTTAGCGGGAGTAGAGACCCAGTACTTC

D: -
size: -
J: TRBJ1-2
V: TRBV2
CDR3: CASSRQTDYGYTF
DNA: TGTGCCAGTAGCAGACAGACAGACTATGGCTACACCTTC

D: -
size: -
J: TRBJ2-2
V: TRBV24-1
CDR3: CATRARERDTGELFF
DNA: TGTGCCACCAGAGCACGGGAACGAGACACCGGGGAGCTGTTTTTT

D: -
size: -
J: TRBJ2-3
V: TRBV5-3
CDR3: CARSFRVGTDTQYF
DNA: TGTGCCAGAAGCTTCAGGGTAGGCACAGATACGCAGTATTTT

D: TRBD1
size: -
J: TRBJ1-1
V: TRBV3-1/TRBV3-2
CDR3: CASSRSPGTGSVNTEAFF
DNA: TGTGCCAGCAGCCGCTCCCCCGGGACAGGGTCCGTGAACACTGAAGCTTTCTTT

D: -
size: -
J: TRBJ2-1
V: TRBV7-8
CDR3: CASSLGDPANEQFF
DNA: TGTGCCAGCAGCTTAGGGGACCCCGCGAATGAGCAGTTCTTC

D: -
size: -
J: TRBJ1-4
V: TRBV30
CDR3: CAWSELTHETVGKLFF
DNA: TGTGCCTGGAGCGAATTAACCCACGAAACGGTCGGAAAACTGTTTTTT

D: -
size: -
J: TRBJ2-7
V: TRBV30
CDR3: CAWSVRVFDEQYF
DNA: TGTGCCTGGAGTGTACGGGTATTCGACGAGCAGTACTTC

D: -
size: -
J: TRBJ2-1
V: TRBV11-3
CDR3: CASSLDPGPSGNEQFF
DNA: TGTGCCAGCAGCTTAGACCCGGGCCCAAGTGGGAATGAGCAGTTCTTC

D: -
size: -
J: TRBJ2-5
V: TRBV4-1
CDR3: CASSQAPGHRTETQYF
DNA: TGCGCCAGCAGCCAAGCACCGGGACATCGGACGGAGACCCAGTACTTC

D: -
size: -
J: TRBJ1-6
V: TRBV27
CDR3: CASNFAQADNSPLHF
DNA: TGTGCCAGCAATTTCGCCCAGGCGGATAATTCACCCCTCCACTTT

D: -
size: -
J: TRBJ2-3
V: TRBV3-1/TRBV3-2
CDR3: CASSQTRVGTDTQYF
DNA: TGTGCCAGCAGCCAAACTAGGGTCGGCACAGATACGCAGTATTTT

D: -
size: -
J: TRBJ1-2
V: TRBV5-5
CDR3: CASTDGGSTYGYTF
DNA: TGTGCCAGCACGGACGGGGGGAGCACCTATGGCTACACCTTC

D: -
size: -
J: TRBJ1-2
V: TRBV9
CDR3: CASSVGPGLSYGYTF
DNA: TGTGCCAGCAGCGTAGGACCAGGATTAAGCTATGGCTACACCTTC

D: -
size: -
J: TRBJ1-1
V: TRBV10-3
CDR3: CAIRGQENTEAFF
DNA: TGTGCCATCAGGGGGCAAGAGAACACTGAAGCTTTCTTT

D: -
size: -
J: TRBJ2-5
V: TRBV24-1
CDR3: CATSRDGNGNQYF
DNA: TGTGCCACCAGCCGGGACGGCAATGGTAACCAGTACTTC

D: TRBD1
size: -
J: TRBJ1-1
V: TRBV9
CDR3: CASSPRGQGWNTEAFF
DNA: TGTGCCAGCAGCCCGCGGGGACAGGGATGGAACACTGAAGCTTTCTTT

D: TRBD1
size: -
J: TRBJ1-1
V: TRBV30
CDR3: CAYGQGLGTEAFF
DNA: TGTGCCTACGGACAGGGGCTAGGGACTGAAGCTTTCTTT

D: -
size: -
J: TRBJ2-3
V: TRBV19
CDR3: CASSGTSTDTQYF
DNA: TGTGCCAGTAGCGGCACTAGCACAGATACGCAGTATTTT

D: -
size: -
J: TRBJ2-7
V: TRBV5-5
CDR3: CASSFEGRMQYF
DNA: TGTGCCAGCAGCTTTGAGGGGCGAATGCAGTACTTC

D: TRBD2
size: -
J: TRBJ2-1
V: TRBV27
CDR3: CASSLMPGLAGAGEQFF
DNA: TGTGCCAGCAGTTTAATGCCAGGACTAGCGGGGGCGGGGGAGCAGTTCTTC

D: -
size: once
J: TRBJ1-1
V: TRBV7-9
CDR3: CASSPKLGTEAFF
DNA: TGTGCCAGCAGCCCGAAGCTCGGGACTGAAGCTTTCTTT

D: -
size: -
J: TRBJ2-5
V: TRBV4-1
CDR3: CASSPSEGERETQYF
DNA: TGCGCCAGCAGCCCATCGGAGGGGGAAAGGGAGACCCAGTACTTC

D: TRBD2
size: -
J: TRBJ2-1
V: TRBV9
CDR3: CASSTSGTGGRYEQFF
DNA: TGTGCCAGCAGCACCTCCGGGACGGGAGGAAGGTATGAGCAGTTCTTC

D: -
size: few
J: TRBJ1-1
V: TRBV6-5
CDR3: CAGGENTEAFF
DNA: TGTGCGGGGGGCGAGAACACTGAAGCTTTCTTT

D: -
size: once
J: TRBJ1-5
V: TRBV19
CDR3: CASSPRNQPQHF
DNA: TGTGCCAGTAGCCCGCGCAATCAGCCCCAGCATTTT